Below, 4 T cell receptor beta chains from the same sample are listed, as sequenced in a study of blood T cell repertoires in COVID-19. Method: immunoSEQ multiplex PCR; TCRdb's copy keeps in-frame clones and lacks some. The sample carries around 290,000 clones, about 89% recorded once. Specimen: PBMCs or T cells enriched from blood (not recorded which). The receptors stem from a woman in her forties who had recovered from COVID-19.

V and J are TRBV11-3 and TRBJ2-1; 8 nucleotides align to TRBD2. CDR1 and CDR2 from the germline V gene are SGHNT and YENEEA. J gave up 10 bases and V 5 bases, and 13 bases lay outside the gene matches. The CDR3 totals 15 residues. DNA for the CDR3: TGTGCCAGCAGCCCTAGCTGGACTAGCCCCAAGGAGCAGTTCTTC. Protein product: CASSPSWTSPKEQFF.

The chain carries TRBV5-1 and TRBJ1-3; TRBD1 agrees at 7 bases. Germline V gene lookup returns CDR1 SGHRS and CDR2 YFSETQ. V was pared by 0 bases and J by 0 bases, with 3 bases of the junction left unmatched. The CDR3 contains 16 residues. The CDR3 spells CASSLGGGYSGNTIYF. CDR3 in DNA: TGCGCCAGCAGCTTGGGAGGGGGCTACTCTGGAAACACCATATATTTT.

V and J are TRBV11-3 and TRBJ2-1; unclear D gene. Germline values: CDR1 SGHNT, CDR2 YENEEA. V shed 3 bases and J shed 8 bases, with 11 bases lying between them. The CDR3 covers 13 residues. The CDR3 protein is CASSFSARDEQFF. Here the CDR3 DNA reads TGTGCCAGCAGCTTTAGTGCCCGGGATGAGCAGTTCTTC.

The chain links TRBV14 to TRBJ1-1; 9 bases align to TRBD1. Trimming removed 2 bases from V and 4 bases from J; junction bases left unmatched: 5. Germline V gives CDR1 SGHDN, CDR2 FVKESK. The CDR3 runs to 15 residues. The DNA for the CDR3 is TGTGCCAGCAGCCAATTTGGGGGACAGGGCACTGAAGCTTTCTTT. It translates to CASSQFGGQGTEAFF.